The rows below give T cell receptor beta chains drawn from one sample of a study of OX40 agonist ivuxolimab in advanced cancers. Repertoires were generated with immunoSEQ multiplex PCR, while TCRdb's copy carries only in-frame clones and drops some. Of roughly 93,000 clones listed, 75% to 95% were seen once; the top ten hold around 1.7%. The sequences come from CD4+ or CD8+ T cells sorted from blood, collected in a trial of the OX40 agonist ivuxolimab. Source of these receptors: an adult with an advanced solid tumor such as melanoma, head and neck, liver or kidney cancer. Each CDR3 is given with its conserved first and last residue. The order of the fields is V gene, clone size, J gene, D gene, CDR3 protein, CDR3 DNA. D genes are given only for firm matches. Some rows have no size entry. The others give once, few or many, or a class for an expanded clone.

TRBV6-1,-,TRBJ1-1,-,CASQIQGEAFF,TGTGCCAGCCAGATCCAGGGGGAAGCTTTCTTT
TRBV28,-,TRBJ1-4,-,CASSFRTTNEKLFF,TGTGCCAGCAGTTTTCGTACCACTAATGAAAAACTGTTTTTT
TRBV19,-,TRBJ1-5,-,CASSISGMGQPQHF,TGTGCCAGTAGTATATCCGGGATGGGTCAGCCCCAGCATTTT
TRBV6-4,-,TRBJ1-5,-,CASSDASRQLGNQPQHF,TGTGCCAGCAGTGACGCCAGCCGTCAACTTGGCAATCAGCCCCAGCATTTT
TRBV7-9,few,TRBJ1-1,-,CASSPRGGARKAEAFF,TGTGCCAGCAGCCCTAGGGGGGGGGCCAGGAAGGCTGAAGCTTTCTTT
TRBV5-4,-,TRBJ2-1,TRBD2,CASRGTSGDFYNEQFF,TGTGCCAGCAGGGGGACTAGCGGGGACTTTTACAATGAGCAGTTCTTC
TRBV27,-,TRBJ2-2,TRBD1,CASSLKADRIFANTGELFF,TGTGCCAGCAGTCTTAAAGCGGACAGGATATTCGCGAACACCGGGGAGCTGTTTTTT
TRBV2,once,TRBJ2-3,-,CASGVLTDTQYF,TGTGCCAGCGGGGTACTCACAGATACGCAGTATTTT
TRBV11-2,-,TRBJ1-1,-,CASRQGPTEAFF,TGTGCCAGCAGGCAGGGGCCCACTGAAGCTTTCTTT
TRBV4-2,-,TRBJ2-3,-,CASSGGETDTQYF,TGTGCCAGCAGTGGCGGGGAGACAGATACGCAGTATTTT
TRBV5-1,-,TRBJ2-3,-,CASSLDSTDTQYF,TGCGCCAGCAGCTTGGACAGCACAGATACGCAGTATTTT
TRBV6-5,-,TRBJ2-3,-,CASKSSLTDTQYF,TGTGCCAGCAAGTCGTCGCTGACAGATACGCAGTATTTT
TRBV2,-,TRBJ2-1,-,CASSLLSQQDEQFF,TGTGCCAGCAGCCTTCTATCGCAGCAGGATGAGCAGTTCTTC
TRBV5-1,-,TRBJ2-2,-,CASSLSGTNTGELFF,TGCGCCAGCAGCTTGTCGGGGACCAACACCGGGGAGCTGTTTTTT
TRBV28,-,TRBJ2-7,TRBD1,CASIAGQGTSGEQYF,TGTGCCAGCATCGCGGGACAGGGGACTAGTGGCGAGCAGTACTTC
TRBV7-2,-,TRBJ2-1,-,CASSLEPAVGVGEQFF,TGTGCCAGCAGCTTAGAACCAGCGGTGGGGGTTGGTGAGCAGTTCTTC
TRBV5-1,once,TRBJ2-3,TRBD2,CASSLGELAGSDTQYF,TGCGCCAGCAGCTTGGGGGAACTAGCGGGATCAGATACGCAGTATTTT
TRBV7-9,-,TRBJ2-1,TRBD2,CASSSSGSNEQFF,TGTGCCAGCAGCTCTAGCGGGAGTAATGAGCAGTTCTTC
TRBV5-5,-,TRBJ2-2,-,CASSLAGIHVGELFF,TGTGCCAGCAGCTTGGCGGGGATCCACGTCGGGGAGCTGTTTTTT
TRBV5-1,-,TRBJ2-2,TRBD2,CASSLSGSGSTGELFF,TGCGCCAGCAGCTTGTCTGGTAGCGGGAGCACCGGGGAGCTGTTTTTT
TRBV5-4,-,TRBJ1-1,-,CASSLGAESNTEAFF,TGTGCCAGCAGCTTGGGGGCAGAATCGAACACTGAAGCTTTCTTT
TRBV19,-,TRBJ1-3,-,CASSIAEWPGNTIYF,TGTGCCAGTAGTATAGCGGAATGGCCTGGAAACACCATATATTTT
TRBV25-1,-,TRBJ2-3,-,CASSKHKSTDTQYF,TGTGCCAGCAGTAAACACAAAAGCACAGATACGCAGTATTTT
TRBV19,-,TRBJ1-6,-,CASNSYNSPLHF,TGTGCCAGTAACAGCTATAATTCACCCCTCCACTTT
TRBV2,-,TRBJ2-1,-,CAQQAHPGNEQFF,TGTGCCCAGCAGGCCCATCCCGGCAATGAGCAGTTCTTC
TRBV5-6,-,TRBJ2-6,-,CASNSGANVLTF,TGTGCCAGCAACTCTGGGGCCAACGTCCTGACTTTC
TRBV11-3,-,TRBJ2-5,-,CASSLDAVLQETQYF,TGTGCCAGCAGCTTAGATGCGGTCCTTCAAGAGACCCAGTACTTC
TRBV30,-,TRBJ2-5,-,CAWKWGGASSPQYF,TGTGCCTGGAAGTGGGGCGGGGCATCAAGCCCCCAGTACTTC
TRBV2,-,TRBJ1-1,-,CASSAERVAFF,TGTGCCAGCAGTGCCGAAAGAGTCGCTTTCTTT
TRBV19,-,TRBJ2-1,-,CPPGTGVANEQFF,TGTCCCCCGGGAACGGGAGTAGCGAATGAGCAGTTCTTC
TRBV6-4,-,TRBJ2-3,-,CASSDSGVPDTQYF,TGTGCCAGCAGTGACTCGGGAGTTCCAGATACGCAGTATTTT
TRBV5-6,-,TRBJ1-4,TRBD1,CASRKGTASGEKLFF,TGTGCCAGCAGAAAAGGGACAGCCTCTGGTGAAAAACTGTTTTTT
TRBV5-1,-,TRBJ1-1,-,CASSLHTVNAEAFF,TGCGCCAGCAGCTTGCACACAGTAAACGCTGAAGCTTTCTTT
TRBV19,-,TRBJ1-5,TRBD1,CASNDRGLSNQPQHF,TGTGCCAGTAACGACAGGGGGTTGAGCAATCAGCCCCAGCATTTT
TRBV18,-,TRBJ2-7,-,CASSRTQVTYEQYF,TGTGCCAGCTCACGTACACAGGTGACCTACGAGCAGTACTTC
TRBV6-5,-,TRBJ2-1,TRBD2,CASSYGTSSYNEQFF,TGTGCCAGCAGTTACGGGACTAGCTCCTACAATGAGCAGTTCTTC
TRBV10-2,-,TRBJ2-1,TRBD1,CASRGPGQKNNEQFF,TGCGCCAGCAGGGGACCGGGACAGAAAAACAATGAGCAGTTCTTC
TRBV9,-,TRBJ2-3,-,CASSPGGSGTDTQYF,TGTGCCAGCAGCCCCGGAGGGAGCGGCACAGATACGCAGTATTTT
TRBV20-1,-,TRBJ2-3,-,CSVVGTQYF,TGCAGTGTGGTGGGTACGCAGTATTTT
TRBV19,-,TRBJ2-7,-,CASSIPGVTYEQYF,TGTGCCAGTAGTATACCGGGGGTCACCTACGAGCAGTACTTC